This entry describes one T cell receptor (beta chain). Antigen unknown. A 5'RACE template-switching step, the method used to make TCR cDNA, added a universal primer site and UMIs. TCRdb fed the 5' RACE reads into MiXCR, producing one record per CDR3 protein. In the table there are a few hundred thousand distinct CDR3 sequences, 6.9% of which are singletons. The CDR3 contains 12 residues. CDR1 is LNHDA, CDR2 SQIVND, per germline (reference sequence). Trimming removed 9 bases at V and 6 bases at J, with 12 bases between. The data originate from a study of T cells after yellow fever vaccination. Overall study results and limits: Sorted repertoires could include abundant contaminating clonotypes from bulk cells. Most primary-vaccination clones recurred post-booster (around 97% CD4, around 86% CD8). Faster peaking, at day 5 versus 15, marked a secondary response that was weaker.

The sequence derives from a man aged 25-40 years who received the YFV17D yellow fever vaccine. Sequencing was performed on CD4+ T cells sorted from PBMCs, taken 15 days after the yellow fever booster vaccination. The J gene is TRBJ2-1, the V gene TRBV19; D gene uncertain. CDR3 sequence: CASRKNINEQFF. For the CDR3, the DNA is TGTGCCAGCCGTAAGAACATCAATGAGCAGTTCTTC.